The 22 T cell receptor beta chains presented below share a single source sample, sequenced in a study of cytomegalovirus exposure and HLA in healthy donors. Amplification used 60 Vbeta primers and 13 Jbeta primers. Generated by immunoSEQ multiplex PCR, the TCRdb table keeps only in-frame clones and is missing some. This repertoire shows roughly 130,000 clones, over 75% found once; its top ten account for less than 2%. Sequencing was carried out using PBMCs. Receptors originate from a man between 35 and 55 years old in good health and CMV-seronegative.

CDR3 sequence (DNA): TGTGCCAGCAGCTTAAGTTTCGGGACTTTCAAAGAGACCCAGTACTTC. Protein: CASSLSFGTFKETQYF. The rearrangement joins TRBV7-9 to TRBJ2-5, with D possibly matching TRBD2 (6 bases). The germline V gene encodes CDR1 SEHNR and CDR2 FQNEAQ (reference sequence). V lost 2 bases, J lost 3 bases, and 16 bases lay in between. The CDR3 is 16 amino acids.

This clone was recorded a few times. The CDR3 loop is CASAGGSRNTGELFF. The CDR3 DNA is TGTGCTTCGGCGGGGGGCTCTCGGAACACCGGGGAGCTGTTTTTT. This chain connects TRBV9 to TRBJ2-2; 8 nucleotides align to TRBD2. The CDR3 covers 15 residues. CDR1 is SGDLS and CDR2 is YYNGEE in the germline V gene.

The table lists this clone with a few counts. The chain couples TRBV30 to TRBJ1-5; TRBD1 aligns across 11 bases. The ends lost 2 bases at V and 6 bases at J; junction bases unmatched: 12. The CDR3 totals 17 residues. Looked up from germline, CDR1 is GTSNPN and CDR2 is SVGIG (reference sequence). This CDR3 reads CAWSLGDRGRLGQPQHF. In DNA form, the CDR3 reads TGTGCCTGGAGTCTTGGGGACAGGGGGAGGCTTGGTCAGCCCCAGCATTTT.

The chain is built from TRBV6-1 and TRBJ2-3; 7 bases fit TRBD2. The CDR3 runs to 13 residues. In germline, CDR1 is MNHNS, CDR2 SASEGT. J gave up 2 bases and V 8 bases, and 4 bases lay outside the gene matches. The CDR3 sequence is CASHGTTTDTQYF. CDR3 nucleotide sequence: TGTGCCAGCCATGGGACTACCACAGATACGCAGTATTTT.

This chain connects TRBV28 to TRBJ2-6, with 7 bases lining up with TRBD1. CDR3 length: 17 residues. Germline loops: CDR1 MDHEN, CDR2 SYDVKM. The V segment lost 2 bases and the J segment 0 bases; nucleotides outside the gene matches: 4. CDR3 in DNA: TGTGCCAGCAGTTTAAAGACAGGGACCTCTGGGGCCAACGTCCTGACTTTC. As protein: CASSLKTGTSGANVLTF.

This chain joins TRBV28 and TRBJ2-7; 7 bases line up with TRBD2. Germline CDR1 and CDR2: MDHEN and SYDVKM. V was clipped by 3 bases and J by 5 bases; unmatched bases: 7. The CDR3 totals 14 residues. Here the CDR3 reads CASSLRRELNEQYF. The CDR3 DNA sequence: TGTGCCAGCAGTTTGCGGCGGGAGCTCAACGAGCAGTACTTC.

This clone was detected only a few times. The V call is TRBV6-4, the J call TRBJ2-3; 10 bases map to TRBD1. CDR3 length: 14 amino acids. The V gene end was trimmed by 2 bases and the J gene end by 4 bases; junction bases not matched to a gene: 0. Germline assignment: CDR1 MRHNA and CDR2 SNTAGT. This chain's CDR3 is CASSDGQGADTQYF. Written as DNA, the CDR3 is TGTGCCAGCAGTGACGGACAGGGGGCAGATACGCAGTATTTT.

V and J are TRBV30 and TRBJ1-5; possible D gene TRBD1, 5 bases. V gave up 4 bases and J gave up 3 bases, with 10 bases separating them. This CDR3 region has 13 residues. Per the germline V gene, CDR1 is GTSNPN and CDR2 is SVGIG (reference sequence). The DNA of the CDR3 is TGTGCCTGGAACACAGGATTCAATCAGCCCCAGCATTTT. This encodes CAWNTGFNQPQHF.

This clone was seen a single time. J is TRBJ2-2 and V is TRBV2, with 11 bases matching TRBD2. CDR3 length: 19 amino acids. CDR1 and CDR2 from the germline V gene are SNHLY and FYNNEI. The V gene end was trimmed by 2 bases and the J gene end by 0 bases; junction bases not matched to a gene: 8. CDR3 in amino acids: CASSEWLAGGTANTGELFF. The CDR3 bases are TGTGCCAGCAGTGAATGGCTAGCGGGGGGAACCGCGAACACCGGGGAGCTGTTTTTT.

The CDR3 bases are TGTGCCAGCAGCCCGGGGAGAGAGATGAACACTGAAGCTTTCTTT. This gives the protein CASSPGREMNTEAFF. The rearrangement links TRBV7-8 to TRBJ1-1; D remains unclear. V shed 5 bases and J shed 0 bases, with 13 bases lying between them. This CDR3 has 15 residues. Germline V gene data show CDR1 as SGHVS and CDR2 as FQNEAQ.

The rearrangement uses TRBV7-2 and TRBJ2-7; tentatively, D is TRBD1 (6 bases). The CDR3 is made up of 13 amino acids. Germline V gives CDR1 SGHTA, CDR2 FQGNSA. Trimming removed 1 base from V and 6 bases from J, with 10 bases in between. This chain's CDR3 is CASSLGGGPEQYF. The DNA for the CDR3 is TGTGCCAGCAGCTTAGGTGGGGGCCCCGAGCAGTACTTC.

The gene calls are TRBV7-9 and TRBJ2-7; 7 bases are a match to TRBD2. This CDR3 has 15 amino acids. Per the germline V gene, CDR1 is SEHNR and CDR2 is FQNEAQ (reference sequence). V gave up 2 bases and J gave up 1 base; unmatched junction bases: 5. The CDR3 is CASSLRTSVSYEQYF. The CDR3 region has the DNA TGTGCCAGCAGCTTAAGAACTAGCGTGTCCTACGAGCAGTACTTC.

This chain connects TRBV7-9 to TRBJ1-3; unclear D gene. With 1 base removed from V and 0 bases from J, the gap between germline ends came to 10 bases. In germline, CDR1 is SEHNR, CDR2 FQNEAQ (reference sequence). The CDR3 is 16 residues long. CDR3 residues: CASSLVRASSGNTIYF. CDR3 sequence (DNA): TGTGCCAGCAGCTTAGTAAGAGCGAGCTCTGGAAACACCATATATTTT.

The chain links TRBV6-1 to TRBJ2-7; D perhaps matches TRBD2 (5 bases). This CDR3 contains 11 residues. Germline V lookup: CDR1 MNHNS, CDR2 SASEGT. The CDR3 is CATEGRYEQYF. The DNA for the CDR3 is TGTGCTACAGAGGGTAGGTACGAGCAGTACTTC.

V is TRBV19 and J is TRBJ2-7, with 10 positions matching TRBD1. The CDR3 loop spans 15 amino acids. Germline CDR1 and CDR2: LNHDA and SQIVND (reference sequence). Unmatched junction bases numbered 11, after V lost 5 bases and J lost 7 bases. For the CDR3, the DNA is TGTGCCAGTAGTGCCACTGGGACAGGGGTAGAGGAGCAGTACTTC. It is translated as CASSATGTGVEEQYF. The variable domain in full, with the rest retrieved from reference TRBV19 and TRBJ2-7, is DGGITQSPKYLFRKEGQNVTLSCEQNLNHDAMYWYRQDPGQGLRLIYYSQIVNDFQKGDIAEGYSVSREKKESFPLTVTSAQKNPTAFYLCASSATGTGVEEQYFGPGTRLTVT.

The V gene is TRBV28, the J gene TRBJ2-5; perhaps TRBD2 as D (5 bases). The J call is doubtful: the DNA matches TRBJ2-7 better. The CDR3 is made up of 16 amino acids. CDR1 is MDHEN and CDR2 is SYDVKM in the germline V gene. The CDR3 DNA reads TGTGCCAGCAGTTTAATCCCTCAGCGGCTGGACTACGAGCAGTACTTC. This encodes CASSLIPQRLDYEQYF.

This CDR3 is CASSLILAGAYEQYF. CDR3 nucleotides: TGTGCCAGCAGTTTGATACTAGCGGGGGCCTACGAGCAGTACTTC. V is TRBV27 and J is TRBJ2-7, with 11 bases that match TRBD2. Looked up from germline, CDR1 is MNHEY and CDR2 is SMNVEV (reference sequence). With 3 bases clipped from V and 2 bases from J, the junction kept 3 bases outside the gene matches. The length of the CDR3 is 15 residues.

This clone has only a few counts. V usage is TRBV9 and J usage is TRBJ1-5; 7 bases are a match to TRBD1. CDR3 length: 15 residues. Germline assignment: CDR1 SGDLS and CDR2 YYNGEE. Trimming at V came to 5 bases and at J to 0 bases, leaving 5 bases not matched to a gene. CDR3 sequence: CASSAQGNSNQPQHF. The CDR3 DNA sequence: TGTGCCAGCAGTGCACAGGGGAATAGCAATCAGCCCCAGCATTTT.

V usage is TRBV10-1 and J usage is TRBJ2-7; D perhaps matches TRBD1 (5 bases). V was cut by 11 bases and J by 2 bases, with 13 bases left in between. CDR1 WNHNN and CDR2 SYGVQD come from the germline V gene (reference sequence). The CDR3 extends over 12 amino acids. This CDR3 is CAPLRATYEQYF. The CDR3 region has the DNA TGCGCCCCCCTCAGGGCCACCTACGAGCAGTACTTC.

J is TRBJ2-7 and V is TRBV19, with TRBD2 matching over 8 bases. Trimming removed 11 bases from V and 1 base from J; junction bases left unmatched: 7. The CDR3 consists of 13 residues. Germline lookup yields CDR1 LNHDA and CDR2 SQIVND (reference sequence). The CDR3: CASGASGSYEQYF. The CDR3 bases are TGTGCCTCGGGCGCTAGCGGGTCCTACGAGCAGTACTTC.

The CDR3 coding sequence is TGTGCCAGCAGCTTGGCGGGCGGGTCTTCCTACGAGCAGTACTTC. Encoded protein: CASSLAGGSSYEQYF. The chain carries TRBV5-4 and TRBJ2-7, with D possibly matching TRBD2 (5 bases). V was pared by 0 bases and J by 1 base, with 11 bases between. The length of the CDR3 is 15 residues. CDR1 and CDR2 (germline): SGHNT, YYREEE (reference sequence).

Here the CDR3 reads CASSSGSNADTQYF. For the CDR3, the DNA is TGTGCCAGTAGTAGCGGTTCTAACGCAGATACGCAGTATTTT. V gene TRBV19 combines with J gene TRBJ2-3; D call uncertain. The CDR3 sequence is 14 residues long. Germline V gene data show CDR1 as LNHDA and CDR2 as SQIVND (reference sequence). V lost 4 bases, J lost 4 bases, and 12 bases lay in between.